The rows below give T cell receptor beta chains drawn from one sample of a study of regulatory T cells in long-lasting Graves disease. One entry per CDR3 protein, called by TCRdb with MiXCR from the multiplex PCR reads. In the table there are over 350,000 distinct CDR3 sequences, around 21% of which are singletons. This specimen consisted of peripheral blood mononuclear cells (PBMCs), obtained when the disease was refractory, from a patient treated with antithyroid drugs. The receptors were sampled from a female donor with Graves disease. CDR3s include the opening cysteine and the closing phenylalanine or tryptophan. A D gene is named only where the DNA matches it firmly. Clone sizes are given selectively: once, few, many, or a class where the clone is expanded.

j_gene,v_gene,d_gene,abundance,len,CDR3nt,CDR3aa
TRBJ1-3,TRBV5-5,TRBD1,NA,15,TGTGCCAGCAGGAAGGGACAGGGCTCTGGAAACACCATATATTTT,CASRKGQGSGNTIYF
TRBJ1-2,TRBV29-1,TRBD1,NA,13,TGCAGCGTTGAGGGACAGGGGGCTCGAGGCTACACCTTC,CSVEGQGARGYTF
TRBJ2-7,TRBV11-2,TRBD2,NA,15,TGTGCCAGCAGCTCCCGGGACGGGGGGTTCTACGAGCAGCACTTC,CASSSRDGGFYEQHF
TRBJ1-1,TRBV20-1,NA,many,13,TGCAGTGCTAGACGGGGATCCAACACTGAAGCTTTCTTT,CSARRGSNTEAFF
TRBJ2-5,TRBV6-2/TRBV6-3,NA,NA,13,TGTGCCAGCAGTTACCGGGCGTTGGAGACCCAGTACTTC,CASSYRALETQYF
TRBJ1-1,TRBV6-1,NA,NA,15,TGTGCCAGCAGTCCCGGCGACGGGGAGAACACTGAAGCTTTCTTT,CASSPGDGENTEAFF
TRBJ2-3,TRBV10-3,TRBD2,NA,16,TGTGCCATCAGTGTGCCCGGGACTAGCGGGACAGATACGCAGTATTTT,CAISVPGTSGTDTQYF
TRBJ2-7,TRBV6-1,TRBD2,NA,19,TGTGCCAGCAGTCACGATCGACCGGGACTAGCGGGAGGTTTCTACGAGCAGTACTTC,CASSHDRPGLAGGFYEQYF
TRBJ2-4,TRBV28,NA,few,16,TGTGCCAGCAGGCGACAGAGACTATTAGCCAAAAACATTCAGTACTTC,CASRRQRLLAKNIQYF
TRBJ2-2,TRBV11-2,TRBD2,NA,15,TGTGCCAGCACTCGGCTTGTGGGAGGGCCCGGGGAGCTGTTTTTT,CASTRLVGGPGELFF
TRBJ1-6,TRBV12-3/TRBV12-4,NA,many,13,TGTGCCAGCACCCTCTTGGGGAATTCACCCCTCCACTTT,CASTLLGNSPLHF
TRBJ2-7,TRBV20-1,TRBD2,NA,13,TGCAGTGCTAGCCCGCCTAGCGGGAGCGAGCAGTACTTC,CSASPPSGSEQYF
TRBJ2-7,TRBV6-2/TRBV6-3,NA,many,15,TGTGCCAGCAGTTCCGCCAAGGGAAGCTCCTACGAGCAGTACTTC,CASSSAKGSSYEQYF
TRBJ1-1,TRBV4-3,NA,few,13,TGCGCCAGCAGCCAATCCCAAGGGACTGAAGCTTTCTTT,CASSQSQGTEAFF
TRBJ1-5,TRBV7-9,TRBD1,NA,15,TGTGCCAGCAGCCCGGGACAGGGCGTAGGGCAGCCCCAGCATTTT,CASSPGQGVGQPQHF
TRBJ2-5,TRBV30,TRBD2,few,17,TGTGCCTGGAGTGGAGCGGGAGAGGGCCCCGGGCTAGAGACCCAGTACTTC,CAWSGAGEGPGLETQYF
TRBJ1-6,TRBV19,NA,NA,14,TGTGCCAGTAGTCCCCGGAACATCAATTCACCCCTCCACTTT,CASSPRNINSPLHF
TRBJ2-7,TRBV7-9,TRBD1,NA,16,TGTGCCAGCAGCTTAGCTCAGGGACAGGGATCCTACGAGCAGTACTTC,CASSLAQGQGSYEQYF
TRBJ2-5,TRBV29-1,NA,NA,12,TGCAGCGTTGGACAGATAGAAGAGACCCAGTACTTC,CSVGQIEETQYF
TRBJ1-5,TRBV2,NA,many,15,TGTGCCAGCACCCTCAGGCAGAATAGCAATCAGCCCCAGCATTTT,CASTLRQNSNQPQHF
TRBJ2-7,TRBV19,NA,NA,15,TGTGCCAGTAGTATCTTGCAGGGGAGCTCCTACGAGCAGTACTTC,CASSILQGSSYEQYF
TRBJ2-4,TRBV29-1,NA,few,15,TGCAGCGTCTGGGGAGTGACTCTAGCCAAAAACATTCAGTACTTC,CSVWGVTLAKNIQYF
TRBJ2-1,TRBV5-6,NA,NA,12,TGTGCCAGCAGCTTTCGGGAGTCATCGGAGTTCTTC,CASSFRESSEFF
TRBJ1-2,TRBV12-3/TRBV12-4,TRBD1,NA,12,TGTGCCAGCAGTTCCGGACAGGATGGCTACACCTTC,CASSSGQDGYTF
TRBJ2-7,TRBV28,TRBD1,many,14,TGTGCCAGCAGCCGACAGGGACCCTCCTACGAGCAGTACTTC,CASSRQGPSYEQYF
TRBJ1-1,TRBV28,NA,NA,14,TGTGCCAGCAGTACCCCGACTTTAACCACTGAAGCTTTCTTT,CASSTPTLTTEAFF
TRBJ1-2,TRBV28,NA,many,14,TGTGCCAGCAGTTTATCCGGACTGAACTATGGCTACACCTTC,CASSLSGLNYGYTF
TRBJ1-2,TRBV28,NA,many,15,TGTGCCAGCAGTCCGCAGGACAACCTTAACTATGGCTACACCTTC,CASSPQDNLNYGYTF
TRBJ2-1,TRBV20-1,NA,NA,16,TGCAGTGCCGACACCCCGTCTTGGCGGGCCGACAATGAGCAGTTCTTC,CSADTPSWRADNEQFF
TRBJ1-3,TRBV10-3,NA,NA,13,TGTGCCTGCCGAAGGGATTCCGGAAACACCATATATTTT,CACRRDSGNTIYF
TRBJ1-5,TRBV28,NA,many,16,TGTGCCAGCAGTTTTATAGGCAGGTTCTCCGAAGGGCCCCAGCATTTT,CASSFIGRFSEGPQHF
TRBJ2-5,TRBV6-2/TRBV6-3,NA,NA,14,TGTGCCAGCAGTTACGGGCATTCTCAGGGGACCCAGTACTTC,CASSYGHSQGTQYF
TRBJ2-7,TRBV5-1,NA,NA,15,TGCGCCAGCAGCTTGGCCCGGAGCGCCGACTACGAGCAGTACTTC,CASSLARSADYEQYF
TRBJ2-7,TRBV2,TRBD2,many,15,TGTGCCAGCAACGAACCGAGCGGGAGTTTCCACGAGCAGTACTTC,CASNEPSGSFHEQYF
TRBJ1-4,TRBV28,NA,many,12,TGTGCCAGCAGGATTACAGGAGAAAAACTGTTTTTT,CASRITGEKLFF
TRBJ1-2,TRBV12-3/TRBV12-4,NA,many,13,TGTGCCAGCAGCTACGGTTACACATCGGGCTACACCTTC,CASSYGYTSGYTF
TRBJ2-1,TRBV6-1,TRBD2,NA,14,TGTGCCAGCAAAAGCGGGGTCTCCTACAATGAGCAGTTCTTC,CASKSGVSYNEQFF
TRBJ1-2,TRBV5-8,NA,few,14,TGTGCCAGCACCCTCGCCAACAGATTGGATGGCTACACCTTC,CASTLANRLDGYTF
TRBJ1-5,TRBV5-5,NA,NA,13,TGTGCCAGCAGCTTGGGGACTGTGAATGCCCAGCATTTT,CASSLGTVNAQHF
TRBJ1-2,TRBV28,TRBD1,many,14,TGTGCCAGCAGCCACACCGGGACAGACTATGGCTACACCTTC,CASSHTGTDYGYTF
TRBJ2-7,TRBV7-9,TRBD1,NA,14,TGTGCCAGCAGCCCCCGGGACAGGCACGGGGAGCAGTACTTC,CASSPRDRHGEQYF
TRBJ2-7,TRBV12-3/TRBV12-4,TRBD2,many,15,TGTGCCAGCAGTTTAATACCCCAGGGAGGGTACGAGCAGTACTTC,CASSLIPQGGYEQYF
TRBJ1-4,TRBV29-1,NA,few,13,TGCAGCGTGAGGGTGGGGGCACAGGAAAAACTGTTTTTT,CSVRVGAQEKLFF
TRBJ2-5,TRBV19,NA,NA,13,TGTGCCAGTAGTATAAGCCCCAGGGAGACCCAGTACTTC,CASSISPRETQYF
TRBJ1-1,TRBV6-1,NA,NA,16,TGTGCCAGCAGTGCCTACGTGGACAGCTTGAACACTGAAGCTTTCTTT,CASSAYVDSLNTEAFF
TRBJ1-5,TRBV12-3/TRBV12-4,NA,many,14,TGTGCCAGCAGTTTAAGTGACAGAAATCAGCCCCAGCATTTT,CASSLSDRNQPQHF
TRBJ1-3,TRBV15,NA,NA,15,TGTGCCACCAGCTCGGGTATGAACTCTGGAAACACCATATATTTT,CATSSGMNSGNTIYF
TRBJ2-7,TRBV28,TRBD1,many,13,TGTGCCAGCAGTCGGGACAGGTCCTACGAGCAGTACTTC,CASSRDRSYEQYF
TRBJ2-1,TRBV5-1,NA,NA,12,TGCGCCAGCACGGTGGCGGGAGAGGGGGAGTTCTTC,CASTVAGEGEFF
TRBJ1-1,TRBV5-1,NA,many,14,TGCGCCAGCTCAAGGGGGGGTACCGGCACTGAAGCTTTCTTT,CASSRGGTGTEAFF
TRBJ2-7,TRBV18,NA,few,16,TGTGCCAGCTCACTAGGCGACAGAGCAATCTCCTACGAGCAGTACTTC,CASSLGDRAISYEQYF
TRBJ1-1,TRBV7-9,NA,few,13,TGTGCCAGCAGCTGGGAGATGAACACTGAAGCTTTCTTT,CASSWEMNTEAFF
TRBJ2-5,TRBV2,NA,many,12,TGTGCCAGCCGACTCCCAGGGGAGACCCAGTACTTC,CASRLPGETQYF
TRBJ2-7,TRBV7-2,NA,many,12,TGTGCCAGCAGCTTAGCATACAGTGAGCAGTACTTC,CASSLAYSEQYF
TRBJ1-2,TRBV6-2/TRBV6-3,TRBD1,many,14,TGTGCCAGCAGTTACTCACAGGGGGCGAGGGGCTACACCTTC,CASSYSQGARGYTF